The subject of this entry is one TCR beta chain. Its antigen is not identified. The CDR3 spans 12 residues. Germline V CDR1 and CDR2: SQVTM, ANQGSEA. V dropped 8 bases and J dropped 3 bases, with 13 bases sitting between them. This sample is part of a study of shared clonotypes between healthy human individuals. As for the study in general: CD4 naive and memory got three plates each, CD8 naive two, CD8 memory one.

The assay was carried out at the deep level. Clones were sequenced by immunoSEQ multiplex PCR, and TCRdb holds only the in-frame ones, with some missing. Of roughly 1.4 million clones in the sample, 98% were seen once. General study findings and limits: Richness estimates generally favored naive over memory subsets. In this cohort, only blood was sampled, and tissue repertoires likely differ.

The TCR was taken from a man aged 25-40 years in good health. The sequenced material came from naive CD4+ T cells sorted from blood. Subset denoted: CD45RA+ positively selected. The chain has TRBV29-1 and TRBJ1-1, with D maybe TRBD1 (6 bases). This CDR3 is CSLHRVHTEAFF. The CDR3 DNA is TGCAGCCTTCACAGGGTTCACACTGAAGCTTTCTTT.